This T cell receptor beta chain stems from a study of CD8+ T cells in alopecia areata. Germline-derived CDR1 and CDR2 are SGHVS and FQNEAQ. The CDR3 is 14 amino acids. V was pared by 4 bases and J by 5 bases, with 4 bases of the junction left unmatched. As the sequencing template, cDNA was produced by extracting RNA and reverse transcribing it. Data came from immunoSEQ multiplex PCR; TCRdb stores just in-frame clones and leaves some out. The sample lists just over 150,000 clones; around half were seen once. A few counts support this clone. PBMCs, the starting material, were the source of sorted CD4+ and CD8+ T cells.

This TCR derives from a human donor with alopecia areata. The chain couples TRBV7-8 to TRBJ1-3, with 8 bases matching TRBD1. The source was CD8+ T cells sorted from blood, collected at week 0. The CDR3 DNA reads as TGTGCCAGCAGCTCCGACAGGGGTAGAAACACCATATATTTT. Translating gives CASSSDRGRNTIYF. The entire variable domain, with the rest obtained from reference TRBV7-8 and TRBJ1-3, is as follows: GAGVSQSPRYKVAKRGQDVALRCDPISGHVSLFWYQQALGQGPEFLTYFQNEAQLDKSGLPSDRFFAERPEGSVSTLKIQRTQQEDSAVYLCASSSDRGRNTIYFGEGSWLTVV.